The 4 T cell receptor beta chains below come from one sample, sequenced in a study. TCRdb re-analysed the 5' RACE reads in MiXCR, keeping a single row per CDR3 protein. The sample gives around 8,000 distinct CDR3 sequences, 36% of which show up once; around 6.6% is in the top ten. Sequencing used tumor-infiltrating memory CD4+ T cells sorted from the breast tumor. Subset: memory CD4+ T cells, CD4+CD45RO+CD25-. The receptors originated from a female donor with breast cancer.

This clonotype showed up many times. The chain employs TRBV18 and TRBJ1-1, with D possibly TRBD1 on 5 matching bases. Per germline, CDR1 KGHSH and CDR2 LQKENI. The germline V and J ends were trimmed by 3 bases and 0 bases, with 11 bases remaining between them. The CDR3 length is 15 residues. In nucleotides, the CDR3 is TGTGCCAGCTCACCTGCGACAGACATGAACACTGAAGCTTTCTTT. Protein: CASSPATDMNTEAFF.

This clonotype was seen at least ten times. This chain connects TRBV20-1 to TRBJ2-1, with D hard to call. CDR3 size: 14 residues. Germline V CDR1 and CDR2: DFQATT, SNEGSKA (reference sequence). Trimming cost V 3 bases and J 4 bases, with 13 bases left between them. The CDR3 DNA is TGCAGTGCTAGTTTACGGGCGCTTTACAATGAGCAGTTCTTC. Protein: CSASLRALYNEQFF.

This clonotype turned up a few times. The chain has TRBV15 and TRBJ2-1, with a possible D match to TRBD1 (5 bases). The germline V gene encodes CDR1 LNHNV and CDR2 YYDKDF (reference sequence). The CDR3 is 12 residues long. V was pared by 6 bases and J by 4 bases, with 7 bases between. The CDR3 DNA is TGTGCCACCAGAGGGGATTACAATGAGCAGTTCTTC. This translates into CATRGDYNEQFF.

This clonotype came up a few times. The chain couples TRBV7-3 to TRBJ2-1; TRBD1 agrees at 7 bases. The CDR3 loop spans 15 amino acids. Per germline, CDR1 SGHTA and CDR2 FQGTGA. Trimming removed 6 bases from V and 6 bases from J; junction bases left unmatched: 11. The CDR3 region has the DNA TGTGCCAGCAGTACCGGACAGGTTGGGGGCAATGAGCAGTTCTTC. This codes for CASSTGQVGGNEQFF.